These 3 T cell receptor beta chains were all obtained from the same sample, sequenced in a study of cytomegalovirus exposure and HLA in healthy donors (dated by TCRdb to the late 2010s). Libraries came from the immunoSEQ multiplex PCR assay. The multiplex PCR relied on a mix of 60 forward primers for TCR Vbeta segments and 13 reverse primers for TCR Jbeta segments. As stored in TCRdb, this immuneACCESS dataset retains in-frame rearrangements with V and J assigned. A fraction of the clones does not appear; measured against another copy, unresolved V genes explain less than half of the discrepancy, and the remainder lacks a known reason. The sample table contains 120,000 or so clones; only one count was recorded for roughly 86% of them. In total, the top ten clones hold 1.8% of the sample. Material for sequencing was PBMCs. The receptors here all came from a man between 18 and 29 years old in good health and CMV-seronegative.

J is TRBJ1-5 and V is TRBV6-5; 7 bases line up with TRBD1. Germline CDR1 MNHEY, CDR2 SVGAGI. Germline trimming cut 4 bases from V and 7 bases from J; bases unmatched to any gene: 7. The CDR3 runs to 14 residues. The CDR3 protein is CASSSDRVGQPQHF. CDR3 bases: TGTGCCAGCAGTTCCGACAGGGTAGGGCAGCCCCAGCATTTT.

The V gene is TRBV2, the J gene TRBJ1-5; unclear D gene. The germline gives CDR1 SNHLY, CDR2 FYNNEI. The ends were cut back, 3 bases at V and 3 bases at J, with 9 bases in the middle. This CDR3 has 14 amino acids. The CDR3 spells CASSDERINQPQHF. CDR3 in DNA: TGTGCCAGCAGTGATGAGAGAATCAATCAGCCCCAGCATTTT.

This chain links TRBV14 with TRBJ2-2; 8 nucleotides match TRBD1. V was clipped by 5 bases and J by 1 base; unmatched bases: 3. CDR1 and CDR2 (germline): SGHDN, FVKESK. The CDR3 totals 15 residues. CDR3 residues: CASSAQGGNTGELFF. CDR3 DNA sequence: TGTGCCAGCAGCGCACAGGGGGGGAACACCGGGGAGCTGTTTTTT.